This TCR beta chain was identified during a study of human T cells and chemical hapten exposure. CDR1 is SGHRS and CDR2 is YFSETQ in the germline V gene. The CDR3 runs to 13 residues. V gave up 2 bases and J gave up 4 bases, with 8 bases separating them. This clonotype was observed many times. The time point is: patch test 2, 6 weeks after DPC sensitization. Described treatment: therapeutic diphenylcyclopropenone sensitization with weekly scalp DPC. Each donor was an alopecia patient between 18 and 70 years of age who qualified for DPC. MiXCR, applied by TCRdb to the RACE reads, yields one record per CDR3 protein. The top ten clones hold 2.5% to 3.5% of a sample with roughly 120,000 distinct CDR3 sequences, more than 7% of them seen once.

The clonotype was recovered from a woman aged 40 to 49 with alopecia areata. Some clones in this sample may be carry-over from other donors' samples. Here the sequenced sample was whole blood, taken in connection with sensitization to the hapten diphenylcyclopropenone (DPC). V usage is TRBV5-1 and J usage is TRBJ2-3; no firm D call. CDR3 protein: CASSFFTSDTQYF. The DNA for the CDR3 is TGCGCCAGCAGCTTCTTTACTTCAGATACGCAGTATTTT.